The rows below give T cell receptor beta chains drawn from one sample of a study of T cell changes during pregnancy in multiple sclerosis. TCRdb's table, derived via immunoSEQ multiplex PCR, lists solely in-frame clones and lacks some. The data hold under 85,000 clones, with more than 80% observed a single time. The source material was CD4+ T cells from peripheral blood mononuclear cells, sampled before pregnancy. These receptors all come from a female donor with multiple sclerosis, enrolled in a pregnancy study. Both conserved end residues are part of each CDR3. Each record gives: D gene, V gene, J gene, CDR3 length, clone size, CDR3 protein, CDR3 DNA. The D gene is left open where the match is weak. Clone size is stated in some rows and not others, as once, few, many or a class when expanded.

d_call: TRBD2
v_call: TRBV5-1
j_call: TRBJ2-3
cdr3_length: 17
clone_size: -
cdr3_aa: CASSLVKLAVSTDTQYF
cdr3_nt: TGCGCCAGCAGCTTGGTTAAACTAGCGGTTAGCACAGATACGCAGTATTTT

d_call: TRBD2
v_call: TRBV7-8
j_call: TRBJ2-2
cdr3_length: 19
clone_size: -
cdr3_aa: CASSLGPSGLLANTGELFF
cdr3_nt: TGTGCCAGCAGCTTAGGTCCTAGCGGGCTTCTTGCGAACACCGGGGAGCTGTTTTTT

d_call: -
v_call: TRBV9
j_call: TRBJ1-5
cdr3_length: 15
clone_size: once
cdr3_aa: CASSAIAGPNQPQHF
cdr3_nt: TGTGCCAGCAGCGCCATCGCGGGTCCCAATCAGCCCCAGCATTTT

d_call: -
v_call: TRBV5-4
j_call: TRBJ1-1
cdr3_length: 14
clone_size: -
cdr3_aa: CASSLPGIITEAFF
cdr3_nt: TGTGCCAGCAGCTTGCCAGGGATTATAACTGAAGCTTTCTTT

d_call: -
v_call: TRBV25-1
j_call: TRBJ2-1
cdr3_length: 14
clone_size: -
cdr3_aa: CASSDGVSYNEQFF
cdr3_nt: TGTGCCAGCAGTGACGGGGTAAGCTACAATGAGCAGTTCTTC

d_call: TRBD2
v_call: TRBV5-8
j_call: TRBJ2-1
cdr3_length: 14
clone_size: few
cdr3_aa: CASRGLAGGYEQFF
cdr3_nt: TGTGCCAGCAGGGGACTAGCGGGGGGATATGAGCAGTTCTTC

d_call: -
v_call: TRBV7-9
j_call: TRBJ2-2
cdr3_length: 15
clone_size: -
cdr3_aa: CASSLAKEGRRELFF
cdr3_nt: TGTGCCAGCAGCTTAGCGAAGGAGGGCCGTCGGGAGCTGTTTTTT

d_call: -
v_call: TRBV6-1
j_call: TRBJ2-7
cdr3_length: 14
clone_size: few
cdr3_aa: CASSIPGAAYEQYF
cdr3_nt: TGTGCCAGCAGCATACCAGGCGCTGCCTACGAGCAGTACTTC

d_call: -
v_call: TRBV5-1
j_call: TRBJ2-5
cdr3_length: 13
clone_size: -
cdr3_aa: CASSLDVTGTQYF
cdr3_nt: TGCGCCAGCAGCTTGGACGTGACTGGGACCCAGTACTTC

d_call: -
v_call: TRBV10-3
j_call: TRBJ2-7
cdr3_length: 12
clone_size: -
cdr3_aa: CAISELAAEQYF
cdr3_nt: TGTGCCATCAGTGAGTTGGCCGCCGAGCAGTACTTC

d_call: -
v_call: TRBV5-1
j_call: TRBJ2-3
cdr3_length: 15
clone_size: -
cdr3_aa: CASSATSSSTDTQYF
cdr3_nt: TGCGCCAGCAGCGCGACTAGTTCTAGCACAGATACGCAGTATTTT

d_call: -
v_call: TRBV19
j_call: TRBJ2-2
cdr3_length: 15
clone_size: few
cdr3_aa: CASSIQGQWTGELFF
cdr3_nt: TGTGCCAGTAGTATACAGGGTCAGTGGACCGGGGAGCTGTTTTTT

d_call: TRBD1
v_call: TRBV5-6
j_call: TRBJ1-4
cdr3_length: 15
clone_size: -
cdr3_aa: CASSLAATGGSELFF
cdr3_nt: TGTGCCAGCAGCTTGGCCGCGACAGGGGGGTCGGAACTGTTTTTT

d_call: TRBD2
v_call: TRBV2
j_call: TRBJ2-7
cdr3_length: 16
clone_size: once
cdr3_aa: CASSHGLAESSYEQYF
cdr3_nt: TGTGCCAGCAGCCATGGACTAGCGGAAAGCTCCTACGAGCAGTACTTC

d_call: -
v_call: TRBV5-1
j_call: TRBJ2-1
cdr3_length: 12
clone_size: -
cdr3_aa: CASSLARNEQFF
cdr3_nt: TGCGCCAGCAGCTTGGCTCGGAATGAGCAGTTCTTC

d_call: TRBD1
v_call: TRBV27
j_call: TRBJ1-1
cdr3_length: 13
clone_size: -
cdr3_aa: CASRGQGSPEAFF
cdr3_nt: TGTGCCAGCAGGGGACAGGGAAGTCCTGAAGCTTTCTTT

d_call: -
v_call: TRBV4-1
j_call: TRBJ1-3
cdr3_length: 14
clone_size: -
cdr3_aa: CASSQPSSGNTIYF
cdr3_nt: TGCGCCAGCAGCCAGCCCAGCTCTGGAAACACCATATATTTT

d_call: TRBD2
v_call: TRBV7-3
j_call: TRBJ2-1
cdr3_length: 15
clone_size: -
cdr3_aa: CASSPREASTNEQFF
cdr3_nt: TGTGCCAGCAGCCCCCGGGAGGCCTCCACCAATGAGCAGTTCTTC

d_call: -
v_call: TRBV2
j_call: TRBJ2-3
cdr3_length: 15
clone_size: -
cdr3_aa: CASSEARSSTDTQYF
cdr3_nt: TGTGCCAGCAGTGAAGCGCGTTCTAGCACAGATACGCAGTATTTT

d_call: -
v_call: TRBV30
j_call: TRBJ1-6
cdr3_length: 14
clone_size: -
cdr3_aa: CAWSIDSNNSPLHF
cdr3_nt: TGTGCCTGGAGTATTGACAGCAATAATTCACCCCTCCACTTT

d_call: -
v_call: TRBV6-5
j_call: TRBJ2-3
cdr3_length: 13
clone_size: -
cdr3_aa: CASSSLRADTQYF
cdr3_nt: TGTGCCAGCAGTTCCTTGAGGGCGGATACGCAGTATTTT

d_call: -
v_call: TRBV9
j_call: TRBJ2-3
cdr3_length: 17
clone_size: -
cdr3_aa: CASSVGPGQSPTDTQYF
cdr3_nt: TGTGCCAGCAGCGTAGGCCCAGGGCAGAGCCCCACAGATACGCAGTATTTT

d_call: -
v_call: TRBV21-1
j_call: TRBJ2-1
cdr3_length: 16
clone_size: -
cdr3_aa: CASSLPLADPYNEQFF
cdr3_nt: TGTGCCAGCAGTTTGCCTCTAGCGGACCCGTACAATGAGCAGTTCTTC

d_call: TRBD1
v_call: TRBV29-1
j_call: TRBJ2-2
cdr3_length: 15
clone_size: -
cdr3_aa: CSVVQGDLDTGELFF
cdr3_nt: TGCAGCGTAGTACAGGGGGATTTGGACACCGGGGAGCTGTTTTTT

d_call: TRBD2
v_call: TRBV19
j_call: TRBJ2-5
cdr3_length: 16
clone_size: once
cdr3_aa: CASSGPGLAGQETQYF
cdr3_nt: TGTGCCAGTAGTGGGCCGGGACTAGCGGGACAAGAGACCCAGTACTTC

d_call: -
v_call: TRBV14
j_call: TRBJ2-3
cdr3_length: 15
clone_size: -
cdr3_aa: CASSQDRGVTDTQYF
cdr3_nt: TGTGCCAGCAGCCAAGACCGGGGAGTCACAGATACGCAGTATTTT

d_call: TRBD2
v_call: TRBV7-7
j_call: TRBJ2-3
cdr3_length: 13
clone_size: once
cdr3_aa: CASSLRRGDTQYF
cdr3_nt: TGTGCCAGCAGCTTAAGGCGGGGGGATACGCAGTATTTT

d_call: TRBD1
v_call: TRBV11-3
j_call: TRBJ2-3
cdr3_length: 13
clone_size: -
cdr3_aa: CASRQTGSDTQYF
cdr3_nt: TGTGCCAGCAGACAGACAGGGTCAGATACGCAGTATTTT

d_call: -
v_call: TRBV7-9
j_call: TRBJ2-1
cdr3_length: 12
clone_size: -
cdr3_aa: CACRGARNEQFF
cdr3_nt: TGTGCCTGCCGGGGGGCTAGAAATGAGCAGTTCTTC

d_call: -
v_call: TRBV25-1
j_call: TRBJ1-4
cdr3_length: 15
clone_size: -
cdr3_aa: CASSDPSGANEKLFF
cdr3_nt: TGTGCCAGCAGTGACCCTTCGGGGGCTAATGAAAAACTGTTTTTT

d_call: TRBD1
v_call: TRBV11-2
j_call: TRBJ1-2
cdr3_length: 14
clone_size: -
cdr3_aa: CASSLVRGLDGYTF
cdr3_nt: TGTGCCAGCAGCTTAGTCAGGGGGCTAGATGGCTACACCTTC

d_call: -
v_call: TRBV4-1
j_call: TRBJ2-3
cdr3_length: 18
clone_size: -
cdr3_aa: CASSQDSTSSARTDTQYF
cdr3_nt: TGCGCCAGCAGCCAAGATTCAACTAGCTCTGCTCGCACAGATACGCAGTATTTT

d_call: -
v_call: TRBV2
j_call: TRBJ2-5
cdr3_length: 15
clone_size: -
cdr3_aa: CASSGLRAPGETQYF
cdr3_nt: TGTGCCAGCAGTGGCCTCAGGGCGCCGGGAGAGACCCAGTACTTC

d_call: TRBD1
v_call: TRBV11-2
j_call: TRBJ1-4
cdr3_length: 15
clone_size: -
cdr3_aa: CASSLDRVGGEKLFF
cdr3_nt: TGTGCCAGCAGCCTAGACAGGGTTGGTGGTGAAAAACTGTTTTTT

d_call: -
v_call: TRBV2
j_call: TRBJ1-4
cdr3_length: 13
clone_size: -
cdr3_aa: CASSADIYEKLFF
cdr3_nt: TGTGCCAGCAGCGCTGACATCTATGAAAAACTGTTTTTT

d_call: TRBD1
v_call: TRBV19
j_call: TRBJ2-7
cdr3_length: 15
clone_size: -
cdr3_aa: CASSPAGTGLYEQYF
cdr3_nt: TGTGCCAGTAGTCCCGCAGGGACAGGGTTGTACGAGCAGTACTTC

d_call: -
v_call: TRBV28
j_call: TRBJ1-5
cdr3_length: 13
clone_size: once
cdr3_aa: CASSRDKNQPQHF
cdr3_nt: TGTGCCAGCAGCCGTGACAAAAATCAGCCCCAGCATTTT

d_call: TRBD1
v_call: TRBV6-1
j_call: TRBJ2-7
cdr3_length: 15
clone_size: once
cdr3_aa: CASSEDGGTGKEQYF
cdr3_nt: TGTGCCAGCAGTGAAGATGGTGGGACAGGGAAGGAGCAGTACTTC

d_call: TRBD2
v_call: TRBV7-8
j_call: TRBJ2-5
cdr3_length: 16
clone_size: -
cdr3_aa: CASSPSSGGYQETQYF
cdr3_nt: TGTGCCAGCAGCCCCTCTAGCGGGGGGTACCAAGAGACCCAGTACTTC

d_call: TRBD2
v_call: TRBV10-3
j_call: TRBJ2-7
cdr3_length: 14
clone_size: -
cdr3_aa: CAIRPSGSLYEQYF
cdr3_nt: TGTGCCATCAGACCTAGCGGGAGTTTGTACGAGCAGTACTTC

d_call: TRBD1
v_call: TRBV5-4
j_call: TRBJ2-7
cdr3_length: 14
clone_size: -
cdr3_aa: CASSSGQTLSEQYF
cdr3_nt: TGTGCCAGCAGCTCGGGACAGACTTTGAGCGAGCAGTACTTC

d_call: -
v_call: TRBV2
j_call: TRBJ2-7
cdr3_length: 13
clone_size: -
cdr3_aa: CASSGRMSYEQYF
cdr3_nt: TGTGCCAGCAGTGGGAGAATGAGCTACGAGCAGTACTTC

d_call: -
v_call: TRBV29-1
j_call: TRBJ2-5
cdr3_length: 10
clone_size: -
cdr3_aa: CSVGGETQYF
cdr3_nt: TGCAGCGTCGGGGGAGAGACCCAGTACTTC

d_call: -
v_call: TRBV5-5
j_call: TRBJ2-1
cdr3_length: 15
clone_size: -
cdr3_aa: CASSDQRSSYNEQFF
cdr3_nt: TGTGCCAGCAGCGACCAGCGGAGCTCCTACAATGAGCAGTTCTTC

d_call: TRBD2
v_call: TRBV2
j_call: TRBJ2-3
cdr3_length: 18
clone_size: -
cdr3_aa: CASSSRTSGGAFTDTQYF
cdr3_nt: TGTGCCAGCAGTTCCCGGACTAGCGGGGGGGCATTCACAGATACGCAGTATTTT

d_call: TRBD1
v_call: TRBV30
j_call: TRBJ2-2
cdr3_length: 14
clone_size: -
cdr3_aa: CAWIGTGWAGELFF
cdr3_nt: TGTGCCTGGATCGGGACAGGGTGGGCCGGGGAGCTGTTTTTT